This T cell receptor beta chain was sequenced during a study of T cells after somatic rescue of genetic block (dated by TCRdb to about 2020). The study in broad terms: The study assessed how robust, over the long term, a T-cell system was when the system had developed through somatic rescue of a genetic block in T-cell development.

Relative to germline, V is 7 bases shorter and J is 0 bases shorter, with 16 bases between their ends. CDR1 and CDR2, per the germline V gene (reference sequence), are LNHDA and SQIVND. Taken from cysteine to phenylalanine, the CDR3 has 17 residues. The read is trimmed to its CDR3 DNA, 51 bases read in frame from base 1. Of note for this clone: Its binding antigen is unknown. Base qualities are not recorded, but no much larger clone differs from it by a single base.

Library preparation employed the immunoSEQ multiplex PCR assay. TCRdb provides this immuneACCESS table in a form limited to in-frame rearrangements. Some clones are lacking; in checked studies, under half of them reflect an unresolved V gene, and why the rest are absent is not known. Here the sample has about 67,000 clones; about 91% occur a single time. The ten largest account for about 2.9% of the sample. The sequence was collected from a man between 40 and 49 years old. The chain was built from TRBV19 and TRBJ2-6, with a weak D call of TRBD1 (6 bases match). The sample comprised peripheral blood mononuclear cells (PBMCs). The CDR3 loop reads CASKVAGAYSGANVLTF. The nucleotide sequence reads as follows: TGTGCCAGTAAGGTAGCAGGGGCCTACTCTGGGGCCAACGTCCTGACTTTC.